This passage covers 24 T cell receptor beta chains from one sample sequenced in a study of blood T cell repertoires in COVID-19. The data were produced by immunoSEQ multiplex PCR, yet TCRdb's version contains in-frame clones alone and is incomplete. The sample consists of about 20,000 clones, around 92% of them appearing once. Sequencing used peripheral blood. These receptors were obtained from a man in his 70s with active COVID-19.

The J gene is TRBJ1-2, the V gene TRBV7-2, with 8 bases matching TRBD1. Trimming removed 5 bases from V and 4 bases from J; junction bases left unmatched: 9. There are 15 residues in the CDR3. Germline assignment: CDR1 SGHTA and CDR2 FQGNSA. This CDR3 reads CASSLTGQGGYGYTF. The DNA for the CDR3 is TGTGCCAGCAGCCTGACCGGACAGGGCGGCTATGGCTACACCTTC. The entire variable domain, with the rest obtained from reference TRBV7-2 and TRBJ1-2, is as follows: GAGVSQSPSNKVTEKGKDVELRCDPISGHTALYWYRQSLGQGLEFLIYFQGNSAPDKSGLPSDRFSAERTGGSVSTLTIQRTQQEDSAVYLCASSLTGQGGYGYTFGSGTRLTVV.

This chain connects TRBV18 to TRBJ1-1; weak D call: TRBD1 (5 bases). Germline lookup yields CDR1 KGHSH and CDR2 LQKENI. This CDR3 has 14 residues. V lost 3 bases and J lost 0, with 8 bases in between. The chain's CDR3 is CASSPTRVNTEAFF. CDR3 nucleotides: TGTGCCAGCTCACCCACCAGGGTGAACACTGAAGCTTTCTTT.

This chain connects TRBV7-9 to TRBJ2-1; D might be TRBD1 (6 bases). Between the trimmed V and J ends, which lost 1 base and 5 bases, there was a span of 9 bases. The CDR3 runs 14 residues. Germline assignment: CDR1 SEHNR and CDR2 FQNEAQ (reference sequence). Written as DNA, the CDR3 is TGTGCCAGCAGCTTAGGACAGGTGGACAATGAGCAGTTCTTC. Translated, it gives CASSLGQVDNEQFF.

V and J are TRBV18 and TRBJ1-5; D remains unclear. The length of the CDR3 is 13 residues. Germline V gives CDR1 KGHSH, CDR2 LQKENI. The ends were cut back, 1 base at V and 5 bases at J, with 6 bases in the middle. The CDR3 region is CASSPQGDQPQHF. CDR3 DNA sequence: TGTGCCAGCTCACCACAGGGAGATCAGCCCCAGCATTTT.

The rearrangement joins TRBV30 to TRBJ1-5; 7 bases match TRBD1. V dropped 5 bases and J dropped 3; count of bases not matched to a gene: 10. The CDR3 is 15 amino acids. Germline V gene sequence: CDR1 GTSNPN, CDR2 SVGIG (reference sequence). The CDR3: CAWDTGAPLNQPQHF. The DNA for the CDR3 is TGTGCCTGGGACACAGGGGCTCCTCTCAATCAGCCCCAGCATTTT.

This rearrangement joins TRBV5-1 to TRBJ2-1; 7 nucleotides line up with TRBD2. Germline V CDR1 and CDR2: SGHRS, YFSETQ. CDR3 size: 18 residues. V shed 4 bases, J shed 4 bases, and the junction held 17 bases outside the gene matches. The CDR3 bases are TGCGCCAGCAGCCCCCCAAGGAGCGGGGACGCTCTATACAATGAGCAGTTCTTC. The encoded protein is CASSPPRSGDALYNEQFF.

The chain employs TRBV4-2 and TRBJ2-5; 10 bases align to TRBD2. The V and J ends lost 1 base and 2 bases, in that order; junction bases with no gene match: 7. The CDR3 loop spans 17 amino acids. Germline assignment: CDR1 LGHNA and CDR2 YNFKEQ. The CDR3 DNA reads TGTGCCAGCAGCCAAGTGGGGCTAGCGGGAGAGCAAGAGACCCAGTACTTC. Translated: CASSQVGLAGEQETQYF.

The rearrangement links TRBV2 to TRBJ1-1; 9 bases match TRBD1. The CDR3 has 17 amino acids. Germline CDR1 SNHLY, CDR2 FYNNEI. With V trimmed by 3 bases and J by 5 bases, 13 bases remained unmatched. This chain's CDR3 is CASSDSGTGNWGTEAFF. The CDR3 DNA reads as TGTGCCAGCAGTGATTCCGGGACAGGGAACTGGGGGACTGAAGCTTTCTTT.

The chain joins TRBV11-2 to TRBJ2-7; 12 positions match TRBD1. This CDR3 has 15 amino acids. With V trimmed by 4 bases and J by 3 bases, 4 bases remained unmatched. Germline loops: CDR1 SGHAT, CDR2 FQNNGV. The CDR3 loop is CASSSRDRGLYEQYF. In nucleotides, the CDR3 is TGTGCCAGCAGCTCCCGGGACAGGGGGCTCTACGAGCAGTACTTC. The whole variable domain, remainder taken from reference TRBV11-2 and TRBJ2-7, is EAGVAQSPRYKIIEKRQSVAFWCNPISGHATLYWYQQILGQGPKLLIQFQNNGVVDDSQLPKDRFSAERLKGVDSTLKIQPAKLEDSAVYLCASSSRDRGLYEQYFGPGTRLTVT.

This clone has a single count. CDR3 sequence: CASSSGQGTNYGYTF. CDR3 DNA sequence: TGTGCCAGTAGTTCGGGACAGGGGACTAACTATGGCTACACCTTC. The gene calls are TRBV19 and TRBJ1-2; TRBD1 matches 10 bases. The CDR3 is 15 residues long. With V trimmed by 5 bases and J by 0 bases, 3 bases remained unmatched. Germline V gene sequence: CDR1 LNHDA, CDR2 SQIVND (reference sequence). Drawing the rest from reference TRBV19 and TRBJ1-2, the complete variable domain is DGGITQSPKYLFRKEGQNVTLSCEQNLNHDAMYWYRQDPGQGLRLIYYSQIVNDFQKGDIAEGYSVSREKKESFPLTVTSAQKNPTAFYLCASSSGQGTNYGYTFGSGTRLTVV.

The CDR3 DNA reads TGTGCCAGCGGGGGGTGGGACACTGAAGCTTTCTTT. Its protein is CASGGWDTEAFF. The rearrangement uses TRBV9 and TRBJ1-1; perhaps TRBD1 as D (5 bases). The V end was cut by 7 bases, the J end by 3 bases, with 10 bases between. CDR1 is SGDLS and CDR2 is YYNGEE in the germline V gene. The CDR3 covers 12 residues.

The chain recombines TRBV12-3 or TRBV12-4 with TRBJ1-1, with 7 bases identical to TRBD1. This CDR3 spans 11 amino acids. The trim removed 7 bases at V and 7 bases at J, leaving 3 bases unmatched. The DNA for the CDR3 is TGTGCCAGCAACCAGGGGGTTGAAGCTTTCTTT. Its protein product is CASNQGVEAFF.

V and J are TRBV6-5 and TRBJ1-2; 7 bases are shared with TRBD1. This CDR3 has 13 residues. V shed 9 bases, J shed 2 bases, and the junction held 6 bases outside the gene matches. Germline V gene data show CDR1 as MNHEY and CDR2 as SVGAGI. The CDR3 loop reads CASQGGRNYGYTF. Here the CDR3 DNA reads TGTGCCAGTCAAGGGGGCAGAAACTATGGCTACACCTTC.

The CDR3 spells CASSPGLSYNSPLHF. The CDR3 bases are TGTGCCAGCAGCCCCGGTCTCTCCTATAATTCACCCCTCCACTTT. This chain links TRBV4-2 with TRBJ1-6; D is uncertain. There are 15 residues in the CDR3. The ends were cut back, 4 bases at V and 0 bases at J, with 7 bases in the middle. Germline assignment: CDR1 LGHNA and CDR2 YNFKEQ.

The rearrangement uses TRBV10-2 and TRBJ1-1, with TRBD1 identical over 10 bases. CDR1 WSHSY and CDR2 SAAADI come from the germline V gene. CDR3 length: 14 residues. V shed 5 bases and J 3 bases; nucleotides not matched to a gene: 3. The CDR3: CASSRTGGDTEAFF. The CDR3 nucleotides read TGCGCCAGCAGTAGGACAGGGGGAGACACTGAAGCTTTCTTT.

The CDR3 here is CASSQEPSSYNEQFF. CDR3 coding DNA: TGTGCCAGCAGCCAAGAACCGAGCTCCTACAATGAGCAGTTCTTC. The V gene is TRBV4-2, the J gene TRBJ2-1, with unresolved D. This CDR3 spans 15 amino acids. In germline, CDR1 is LGHNA, CDR2 YNFKEQ. V lost 0 bases and J lost 0, with 6 bases in between.

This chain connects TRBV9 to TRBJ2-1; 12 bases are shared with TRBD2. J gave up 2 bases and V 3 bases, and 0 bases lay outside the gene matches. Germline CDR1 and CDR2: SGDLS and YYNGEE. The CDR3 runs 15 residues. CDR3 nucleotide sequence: TGTGCCAGCAGCGGGACTAGCGGGGCCTACAATGAGCAGTTCTTC. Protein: CASSGTSGAYNEQFF.

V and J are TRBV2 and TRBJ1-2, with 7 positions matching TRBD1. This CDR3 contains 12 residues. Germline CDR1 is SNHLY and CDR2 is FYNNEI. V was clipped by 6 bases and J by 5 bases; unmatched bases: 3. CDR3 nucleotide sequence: TGTGCCAGCAGGCAGGGGGAGTATGGCTACACCTTC. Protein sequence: CASRQGEYGYTF.

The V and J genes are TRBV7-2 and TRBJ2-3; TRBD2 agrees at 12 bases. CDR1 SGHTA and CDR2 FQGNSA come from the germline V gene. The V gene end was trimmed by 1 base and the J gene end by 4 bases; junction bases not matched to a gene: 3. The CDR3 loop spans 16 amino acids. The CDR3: CASSLGLAGGADTQYF. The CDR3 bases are TGTGCCAGCAGCTTAGGTCTAGCGGGGGGGGCAGATACGCAGTATTTT.

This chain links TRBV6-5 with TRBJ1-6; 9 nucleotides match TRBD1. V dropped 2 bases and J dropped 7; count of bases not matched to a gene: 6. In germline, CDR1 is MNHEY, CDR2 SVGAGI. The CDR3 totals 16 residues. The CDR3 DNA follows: TGTGCCAGCAGTTACGGCACAGGGGGCTACAATTCACCCCTCCACTTT. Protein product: CASSYGTGGYNSPLHF.

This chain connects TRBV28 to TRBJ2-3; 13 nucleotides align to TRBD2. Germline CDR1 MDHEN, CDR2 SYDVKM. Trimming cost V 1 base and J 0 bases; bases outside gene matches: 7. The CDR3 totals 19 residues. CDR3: CASSLSRLAGGDSTDTQYF. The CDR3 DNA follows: TGTGCCAGCAGTTTATCCCGACTAGCGGGAGGCGATAGCACAGATACGCAGTATTTT.

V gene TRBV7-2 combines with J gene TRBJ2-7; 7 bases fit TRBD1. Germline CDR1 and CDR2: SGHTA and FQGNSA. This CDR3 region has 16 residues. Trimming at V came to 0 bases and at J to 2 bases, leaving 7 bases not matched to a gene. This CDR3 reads CASSLALTGSAYEQYF. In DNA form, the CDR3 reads TGTGCCAGCAGCTTAGCGTTGACAGGGTCTGCCTACGAGCAGTACTTC.

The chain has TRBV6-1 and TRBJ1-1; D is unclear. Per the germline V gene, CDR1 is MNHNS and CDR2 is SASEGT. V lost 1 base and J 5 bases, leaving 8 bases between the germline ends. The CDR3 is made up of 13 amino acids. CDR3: CASSEGWETEAFF. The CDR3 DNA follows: TGTGCCAGCAGTGAAGGTTGGGAGACTGAAGCTTTCTTT.

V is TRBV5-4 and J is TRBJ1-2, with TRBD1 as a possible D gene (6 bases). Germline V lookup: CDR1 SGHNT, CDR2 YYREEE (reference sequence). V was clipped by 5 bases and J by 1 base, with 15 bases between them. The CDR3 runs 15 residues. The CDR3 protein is CASRLEIQGNYGYTF. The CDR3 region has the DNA TGTGCCAGCAGGCTTGAAATACAGGGTAACTATGGCTACACCTTC.